Presented here are 25 T cell receptor beta chains from one specimen sequenced in a study of T-cell memory formation after mild COVID-19 (TCRdb year 2021). The library was generated by 5' RACE. The reads were generated on an Illumina NovaSeq 6000. The public reads were quality trimmed at Q25 with fastp and then assembled into clones with MiXCR by TCRdb, keeping productive beta chains. Here each entry gathers all rows of one CDR3 protein and keeps the most common genes and DNA. The sample table contains more than 350,000 distinct CDR3 sequences; only one count was recorded for roughly 21% of them. Jointly, the top ten make up roughly an eighth of the sample. Sequenced material: PBMCs or a T cell subset sorted from them (not recorded which). The receptors come from an adult woman who had mild COVID-19 (a few samples of this study predate the infection). The sample titles of this study are shuffled in the database, so cell type and time point are left out; the donor was told from shared clones.

This clonotype turned up a few times. The chain joins TRBV5-1 to TRBJ1-1; D is unclear. This CDR3 has 13 residues. CDR1 SGHRS and CDR2 YFSETQ come from the germline V gene. Trimming removed 3 bases at V and 7 bases at J, with 13 bases between. The CDR3 reads CASSSGGEGEAFF. The CDR3 bases are TGCGCCAGCAGCTCGGGCGGGGAGGGTGAAGCTTTCTTT.

The chain is built from TRBV5-1 and TRBJ2-6, with D possibly being TRBD1 or TRBD2 (5 bases each). The germline gives CDR1 SGHRS, CDR2 YFSETQ. This CDR3 contains 14 residues. Trimming pared 3 bases from V and 3 bases from J, leaving 7 bases between. The CDR3: CASSSGGGANVLTF. CDR3 coding DNA: TGCGCCAGCAGCTCTGGGGGTGGGGCCAACGTCCTGACTTTC. The entire variable domain, with the rest obtained from reference TRBV5-1 and TRBJ2-6, is as follows: KAGVTQTPRYLIKTRGQQVTLSCSPISGHRSVSWYQQTPGQGLQFLFEYFSETQRNKGNFPGRFSGRQFSNSRSEMNVSTLELGDSALYLCASSSGGGANVLTFGAGSRLTVL.

This clonotype was seen a handful of times. The chain joins TRBV7-6 to TRBJ2-1, with 10 bases that match TRBD2. The CDR3 has 18 residues. V gave up 4 bases and J gave up 6 bases; unmatched junction bases: 15. Germline V gives CDR1 SGHVS, CDR2 FNYEAQ. CDR3 residues: CASSSLGLAGAQPNEQFF. CDR3 nucleotides: TGTGCCAGCAGCTCACTAGGGCTAGCGGGGGCCCAACCCAATGAGCAGTTCTTC.

This clonotype showed up just a few times. This chain connects TRBV9 to TRBJ2-5; 15 bases line up with TRBD2. V was pared by 3 bases and J by 4 bases, with 1 base of the junction left unmatched. CDR1 SGDLS and CDR2 YYNGEE come from the germline V gene. This CDR3 is 15 amino acids long. The DNA of the CDR3 is TGTGCCAGCAGCGCGGGACTAGCGGGAGGAGAGACCCAGTACTTC. Its protein is CASSAGLAGGETQYF.

This clonotype was counted between two and nine times. This chain uses TRBV5-1 with TRBJ1-1; weak D call: TRBD1 (6 bases). CDR1 is SGHRS and CDR2 is YFSETQ in the germline V gene. The CDR3 runs to 16 residues. With 4 bases removed from V and 3 bases from J, the gap between germline ends came to 19 bases. This CDR3 is CASSGPHTGSHTEAFF. CDR3 bases: TGCGCCAGCAGCGGGCCTCATACAGGGTCACACACTGAAGCTTTCTTT.

The rearrangement uses TRBV9 and TRBJ2-3, with 16 bases that match TRBD2. CDR1 and CDR2 (germline): SGDLS, YYNGEE. The trim removed 3 bases at V and 1 base at J, leaving 8 bases unmatched. This CDR3 is built from 19 residues. The CDR3 loop reads CASSEGLAGGRGRTDTQYF. The CDR3 DNA sequence: TGTGCCAGCAGCGAGGGACTAGCGGGGGGGCGAGGACGCACAGATACGCAGTATTTT.

The chain has TRBV18 and TRBJ2-3; TRBD1 agrees at 7 bases. The ends lost 6 bases at V and 0 bases at J; junction bases unmatched: 9. The germline CDR1 and CDR2 sequences are KGHSH and LQKENI. The CDR3 has 16 residues. The chain's CDR3 is CASSPQGTASTDTQYF. The CDR3 DNA is TGTGCCAGCTCTCCTCAGGGGACAGCTAGCACAGATACGCAGTATTTT.

The chain joins TRBV5-1 to TRBJ1-2, with 10 bases aligning to TRBD1. CDR1 is SGHRS, CDR2 YFSETQ, per germline. With V trimmed by 4 bases and J by 7 bases, 7 bases remained unmatched. CDR3 length: 14 residues. The CDR3 here is CASSTPTGGSGYTF. The CDR3 coding sequence is TGCGCCAGCAGCACCCCGACAGGGGGCTCTGGCTACACCTTC.

The chain carries TRBV27 and TRBJ1-2; TRBD1 is a possible D gene (5 bases). The germline V gene has CDR1 MNHEY and CDR2 SMNVEV (reference sequence). Deletions cut 7 bases from V and 4 bases from J, with 19 bases between. The CDR3 spans 15 residues. This chain's CDR3 is CASTHRPDRPYGYTF. In DNA form, the CDR3 reads TGTGCCAGCACCCACCGCCCTGACAGACCCTATGGCTACACCTTC.

The chain combines TRBV5-1 with TRBJ2-3; D possibly corresponds to TRBD2 (5 bases). Between the trimmed V and J ends, which lost 1 base and 4 bases, there was a span of 13 bases. Germline CDR1 reads SGHRS; CDR2 reads YFSETQ. The CDR3 is 15 amino acids. Here the CDR3 reads CASSLSDPAADTQYF. DNA for the CDR3: TGCGCCAGCAGCTTGAGCGACCCAGCGGCAGATACGCAGTATTTT.

The V gene is TRBV12-3 or TRBV12-4, the J gene TRBJ2-3, with 12 positions matching TRBD2. This CDR3 is built from 18 residues. After removal of 4 bases from V and 3 bases from J, the junction contained 11 bases not matched to a gene. The CDR3 region is CASSSKRTSGGRTDTQYF. The CDR3 bases are TGTGCCAGCAGTTCTAAGCGCACTAGCGGGGGGCGGACAGATACGCAGTATTTT.

The rearrangement uses TRBV21-1 and TRBJ2-7; the DNA was not compared with TRBD1, the D call given in the table. TRBV21-1 is labeled a pseudogene. This CDR3 region has 13 residues. DNA for the CDR3: TGTGCCAGAGGGACAGGCGGCTCCTACGAGCAGTACTTC. It encodes CARGTGGSYEQYF.

The chain uses TRBV10-3 and TRBJ2-3; tentatively, D is TRBD2 (7 bases). CDR3 size: 16 residues. Trimming cost V 2 bases and J 3 bases, with 15 bases left between them. In germline, CDR1 is ENHRY, CDR2 SYGVKD. DNA for the CDR3: TGTGCCATCAGTGAGAGTCTCGGGGGGCCAACAGATACGCAGTATTTT. Amino acid sequence: CAISESLGGPTDTQYF.

This clonotype was seen a few times. The gene calls are TRBV2 and TRBJ2-3; 10 nucleotides match TRBD1. The V gene end was trimmed by 6 bases and the J gene end by 3 bases; junction bases not matched to a gene: 9. The CDR3 contains 16 residues. In germline, CDR1 is SNHLY, CDR2 FYNNEI. CDR3 residues: CASRARTGGRTDTQYF. The DNA for the CDR3 is TGTGCCAGCAGAGCCCGGACAGGGGGAAGGACAGATACGCAGTATTTT.

In its sample, this clonotype was seen a few times. This rearrangement joins TRBV5-1 to TRBJ2-3; D unresolved. V was clipped by 0 bases and J by 4 bases, with 12 bases between them. The germline V gene encodes CDR1 SGHRS and CDR2 YFSETQ. The CDR3 sequence is 15 residues long. CDR3 bases: TGCGCCAGCAGCTTGGTGCCTCCTCAGGCAGATACGCAGTATTTT. It specifies CASSLVPPQADTQYF.

V gene TRBV5-1 combines with J gene TRBJ2-2; no firm D call. The V gene lost 5 bases and the J gene lost 1 base, with 9 bases spanning the gap. Per the germline V gene, CDR1 is SGHRS and CDR2 is YFSETQ. The CDR3 totals 14 residues. CDR3 sequence: CASRYGVNTGELFF. CDR3 DNA sequence: TGCGCCAGCAGATACGGTGTGAACACCGGGGAGCTGTTTTTT.

This clonotype has more than one count but fewer than ten. J is TRBJ2-1 and V is TRBV6-1; 8 bases match TRBD2. J lost 9 bases, V lost 2 bases, and 9 bases had no gene match. The CDR3 totals 15 residues. Germline lookup yields CDR1 MNHNS and CDR2 SASEGT. The CDR3: CASSETSGSISEQFF. CDR3 nucleotide sequence: TGTGCCAGCAGTGAAACCAGCGGGAGTATCAGTGAGCAGTTCTTC.

V and J are TRBV6-5 and TRBJ2-3, with 10 nucleotides matching TRBD2. CDR1 is MNHEY and CDR2 is SVGAGI in the germline V gene. The V segment lost 5 bases and the J segment 0 bases; nucleotides outside the gene matches: 11. The CDR3 extends over 18 amino acids. CDR3 nucleotide sequence: TGTGCCAGCAGTCCGATAGCGGGAGGCGGTGAAAGCACAGATACGCAGTATTTT. Amino acids: CASSPIAGGGESTDTQYF.

This clonotype has only a few counts. V gene TRBV7-3 combines with J gene TRBJ1-1; a possible D gene is TRBD1 (5 bases). Trimming removed 2 bases at V and 5 bases at J, with 12 bases between. CDR1 and CDR2 from the germline V gene are SGHTA and FQGTGA. The CDR3 extends over 14 amino acids. In DNA, the CDR3 is TGTGCCAGCAGCTTATCGTTGGGGGGGACTGAAGCTTTCTTT. Its translation is CASSLSLGGTEAFF. Full variable domain (rest looked up from reference TRBV7-3 and TRBJ1-1): GAGVSQTPSNKVTEKGKYVELRCDPISGHTALYWYRQSLGQGPEFLIYFQGTGAADDSGLPNDRFFAVRPEGSVSTLKIQRTERGDSAVYLCASSLSLGGTEAFFGQGTRLTVV.

This chain links TRBV19 with TRBJ1-1; D possibly corresponds to TRBD1 (6 bases). This CDR3 spans 15 amino acids. Trimming cost V 6 bases and J 1 base, with 15 bases left between them. Germline CDR1 and CDR2: LNHDA and SQIVND (reference sequence). The CDR3 DNA reads TGTGCCAGTAGCTTCTTGGGACATCCGAACACTGAAGCTTTCTTT. Translated: CASSFLGHPNTEAFF.

This clonotype has ten or more counts. This chain links TRBV12-3 or TRBV12-4 with TRBJ1-6, with unresolved D. The CDR3 covers 12 residues. V was trimmed by 5 bases and J by 9 bases, leaving 8 bases between them. CDR3 DNA: TGTGCCAGCAGTGGACTGGGTTCACCCCTCCACTTT. Amino acids: CASSGLGSPLHF.

There are a few counts of this clonotype. The rearrangement uses TRBV6-5 and TRBJ2-7; the D gene could be TRBD1 or TRBD2 (5 bases each). This CDR3 spans 15 amino acids. Looked up from germline, CDR1 is MNHEY and CDR2 is SVGAGI. V lost 5 bases to trimming and J lost 3 bases, with 17 bases between them. CDR3 bases: TGTGCCAGCAGTGTGGGGGTCCTTGGGCGCTACGAGCAGTACTTC. It encodes CASSVGVLGRYEQYF.

The chain couples TRBV24-1 to TRBJ2-1; TRBD2 matches 7 bases. Trimming took 8 bases from V and 4 from J; bases not matched to a gene: 4. CDR1 is KGHDR, CDR2 SFDVKD, per germline. CDR3 size: 13 residues. Here the CDR3 reads CATTAAGYNEQFF. CDR3 in DNA: TGTGCCACCACGGCAGCGGGATACAATGAGCAGTTCTTC.

There are a few counts of this clonotype. The V and J genes are TRBV7-9 and TRBJ1-1, with D perhaps matching TRBD1 (5 bases). V shed 4 bases and J shed 1 base, with 13 bases lying between them. CDR3 length equals 15 residues. The germline V gene has CDR1 SEHNR and CDR2 FQNEAQ (reference sequence). DNA of the CDR3: TGTGCCAGCAGCTCTAGAGGACACCGGAACACTGAAGCTTTCTTT. Its translation: CASSSRGHRNTEAFF.

The rearrangement links TRBV11-2 to TRBJ2-5; D gene uncertain. V lost 2 bases and J 2 bases, leaving 6 bases between the germline ends. Looked up from germline, CDR1 is SGHAT and CDR2 is FQNNGV. This CDR3 has 13 amino acids. This chain's CDR3 is CASSLNRQETQYF. CDR3 coding DNA: TGTGCCAGCAGCTTAAACAGACAAGAGACCCAGTACTTC.